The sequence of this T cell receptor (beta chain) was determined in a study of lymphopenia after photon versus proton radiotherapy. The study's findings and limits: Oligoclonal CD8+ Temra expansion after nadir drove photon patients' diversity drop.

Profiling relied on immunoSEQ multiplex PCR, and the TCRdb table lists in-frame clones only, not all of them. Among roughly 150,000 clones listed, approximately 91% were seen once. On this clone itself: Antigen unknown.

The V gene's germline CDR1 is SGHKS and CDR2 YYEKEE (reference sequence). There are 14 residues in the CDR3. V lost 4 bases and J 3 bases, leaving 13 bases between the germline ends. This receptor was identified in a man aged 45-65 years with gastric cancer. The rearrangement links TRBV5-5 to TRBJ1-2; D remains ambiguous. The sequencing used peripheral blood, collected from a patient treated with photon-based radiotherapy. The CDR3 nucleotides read TGTGCCAGCAGCAGGAGCAACTTCGACTATGGCTACACCTTC. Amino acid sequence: CASSRSNFDYGYTF.